This T cell receptor beta chain was documented in a study of cytomegalovirus exposure and HLA in healthy donors. Primers included in the PCR were 60 Vbeta and 13 Jbeta primers. This table comes from immunoSEQ multiplex PCR, and its TCRdb copy is limited to in-frame clones, with some not included. The sample holds more than 80,000 clones, 65% to 80% seen once. The V and J ends lost 1 base and 0 bases respectively, with 7 bases between them. The CDR3 spans 15 residues. Germline V gene data show CDR1 as SGHTA and CDR2 as FQGNSA. The TCR comes from a man aged 60 to 69 in good health and CMV-seronegative. Sequenced: PBMCs. J is TRBJ1-3 and V is TRBV7-2, with D possibly TRBD1 on 6 matching bases. DNA of the CDR3: TGTGCCAGCAGCTTAGACAGGGACTCTGGAAACACCATATATTTT. This sequence encodes CASSLDRDSGNTIYF. Complete variable domain (other parts from reference TRBV7-2 and TRBJ1-3): GAGVSQSPSNKVTEKGKDVELRCDPISGHTALYWYRQSLGQGLEFLIYFQGNSAPDKSGLPSDRFSAERTGGSVSTLTIQRTQQEDSAVYLCASSLDRDSGNTIYFGEGSWLTVV.